These 23 T cell receptor beta chains share one sample of origin, sequenced in a study of cytomegalovirus exposure and HLA in healthy donors. PCR involved 60 Vbeta and 13 Jbeta primers. Generated by immunoSEQ multiplex PCR, the TCRdb table keeps only in-frame clones and is missing some. The top ten clones hold 3.5% to 4.5% of a sample with about 80,000 clones, more than 50% of them seen once. Sequenced sample: PBMCs. All receptors come from a male donor in good health and CMV-seropositive.

Only one count was recorded for this clone. V gene TRBV19 combines with J gene TRBJ1-4; D remains ambiguous. The CDR3 contains 14 residues. The V gene lost 5 bases and the J gene lost 4 bases, with 11 bases spanning the gap. Germline V CDR1 and CDR2: LNHDA, SQIVND (reference sequence). CDR3 sequence: CASSRTEFNEKLFF. The CDR3, as DNA: TGTGCCAGTAGTCGTACAGAGTTTAATGAAAAACTGTTTTTT.

This clone was observed a handful of times. V is TRBV2 and J is TRBJ2-7; TRBD1 aligns across 7 bases. This CDR3 spans 13 amino acids. Germline loops: CDR1 SNHLY, CDR2 FYNNEI. Unmatched junction bases numbered 8, after V lost 9 bases and J lost 3 bases. Here the CDR3 reads CASFDRVDYEQYF. CDR3 DNA: TGTGCCAGTTTTGACAGGGTGGACTACGAGCAGTACTTC.

The J gene is TRBJ1-5, the V gene TRBV28; tentatively, D is TRBD1 (5 bases). V lost 7 bases and J lost 7, with 11 bases in between. This CDR3 is 12 amino acids long. CDR1 is MDHEN and CDR2 is SYDVKM in the germline V gene. DNA for the CDR3: TGTGCCAGCAACTCTGGGGGGCAGCCCCAGCATTTT. Translation gives CASNSGGQPQHF.

The chain combines TRBV6-1 with TRBJ1-1; D might be TRBD1 (5 bases). The V gene lost 6 bases and the J gene lost 1 base, with 15 bases spanning the gap. There are 15 residues in the CDR3. Germline V gene lookup returns CDR1 MNHNS and CDR2 SASEGT. DNA of the CDR3: TGTGCCAGCAGCCGAAAGGGGATTGGGAACACTGAAGCTTTCTTT. This encodes CASSRKGIGNTEAFF.

The CDR3 sequence is CASTAGTGRYEQYF. In DNA, the CDR3 is TGTGCCAGCACGGCCGGGACAGGGAGGTACGAGCAGTACTTC. The chain is built from TRBV6-5 and TRBJ2-7; the match to TRBD1 covers 9 bases. V was clipped by 7 bases and J by 4 bases; unmatched bases: 8. The CDR3 consists of 14 residues. Germline V gives CDR1 MNHEY, CDR2 SVGAGI.

V gene TRBV9 combines with J gene TRBJ2-2; 14 bases match TRBD2. In germline, CDR1 is SGDLS, CDR2 YYNGEE. V trimming: 1 base; J trimming: 4 bases; junction bases outside the gene matches: 12. This CDR3 has 20 amino acids. CDR3 coding DNA: TGTGCCAGCAGCGTAAATCCCGGGACTAGCGGGAGCGTTCGCACCGGGGAGCTGTTTTTT. Translation: CASSVNPGTSGSVRTGELFF. Supplemented by reference TRBV9 and TRBJ2-2, the full variable domain reads DSGVTQTPKHLITATGQRVTLRCSPRSGDLSVYWYQQSLDQGLQFLIQYYNGEERAKGNILERFSAQQFPDLHSELNLSSLELGDSALYFCASSVNPGTSGSVRTGELFFGEGSRLTVL.

CDR3 in DNA: TGTGCCAGCAGTTACTCGAAGGGGCATGAAAAACTGTTTTTT. Translation gives CASSYSKGHEKLFF. The J gene is TRBJ1-4, the V gene TRBV6-5; maybe TRBD1 (5 bases). In germline, CDR1 is MNHEY, CDR2 SVGAGI. The V gene lost 0 bases and the J gene lost 6 bases, with 8 bases spanning the gap. CDR3 length equals 14 residues.

The chain is built from TRBV2 and TRBJ1-1; D gene unclear. The germline V gene has CDR1 SNHLY and CDR2 FYNNEI. The CDR3 is 11 residues long. The ends were cut back, 4 bases at V and 7 bases at J, with 7 bases in the middle. The CDR3 sequence: CASSVQCEAFF. CDR3 nucleotides: TGTGCCAGCAGTGTACAGTGTGAAGCTTTCTTT.

This clone is categorized as medium-sized. The J gene is TRBJ1-4, the V gene TRBV6-1; 7 bases align to TRBD1. With 4 bases clipped from V and 6 bases from J, the junction kept 2 bases outside the gene matches. This CDR3 spans 13 amino acids. Germline lookup yields CDR1 MNHNS and CDR2 SASEGT. The chain's CDR3 is CASSVGQDEKLFF. The CDR3 coding sequence is TGTGCCAGCAGTGTTGGACAGGATGAAAAACTGTTTTTT.

The chain has TRBV7-2 and TRBJ2-2; possibly TRBD2 for D (5 bases). Between the trimmed V and J ends, which lost 4 bases and 1 base, there was a span of 10 bases. This CDR3 region has 15 residues. Germline V gene data show CDR1 as SGHTA and CDR2 as FQGNSA. The CDR3 region is CASSSGVWNTGELFF. The CDR3 DNA sequence: TGTGCCAGCAGCTCCGGGGTTTGGAACACCGGGGAGCTGTTTTTT.

The genes are TRBV27 and TRBJ2-1; 9 bases are shared with TRBD2. The CDR3 covers 15 residues. Germline V lookup: CDR1 MNHEY, CDR2 SMNVEV (reference sequence). The trim removed 3 bases at V and 7 bases at J, leaving 7 bases unmatched. The CDR3 loop is CASSFGLASRNEQFF. CDR3 coding DNA: TGTGCCAGCAGTTTCGGACTAGCGAGTAGGAATGAGCAGTTCTTC.

Here the CDR3 DNA reads TGTGCCAGCAGCTTAACGGTAGCGGGGGGCGGGCATGAGCAGTTCTTC. Translated, it gives CASSLTVAGGGHEQFF. The V call is TRBV7-3, the J call TRBJ2-1; 10 bases are shared with TRBD2. Germline V gene sequence: CDR1 SGHTA, CDR2 FQGTGA. CDR3 size: 16 residues. Trimming removed 0 bases from V and 8 bases from J; junction bases left unmatched: 7.

The CDR3 region is CASGLVQGDRRYNEQFF. The CDR3 nucleotides read TGTGCTAGTGGTTTGGTACAGGGGGACAGACGATACAATGAGCAGTTCTTC. The gene calls are TRBV12-5 and TRBJ2-1; TRBD1 aligns across 8 bases. This CDR3 is 17 amino acids long. CDR1 is LGHNT, CDR2 FRNRAP, per germline. With V trimmed by 0 bases and J by 4 bases, 8 bases remained unmatched.

This CDR3 reads CASSYTPPGRANEQYF. The CDR3 DNA reads as TGTGCCAGCAGTTACACCCCTCCCGGGAGGGCCAACGAGCAGTACTTC. The chain recombines TRBV6-6 with TRBJ2-7, with 8 bases lining up with TRBD2. Per germline, CDR1 MNHNY and CDR2 SVGAGI (reference sequence). This CDR3 has 16 residues. Trimming at V came to 2 bases and at J to 5 bases, leaving 11 bases not matched to a gene.

The chain couples TRBV5-1 to TRBJ2-2; 11 positions match TRBD1. The germline V gene has CDR1 SGHRS and CDR2 YFSETQ. The CDR3 is 18 amino acids. Unmatched junction bases numbered 10, after V lost 1 base and J lost 5 bases. In nucleotides, the CDR3 is TGCGCCAGCAGCTTGAAAATTGGGACAGGGGGTCGGACCGGGGAGCTGTTTTTT. This gives the protein CASSLKIGTGGRTGELFF. The full variable domain, its missing parts supplied by reference TRBV5-1 and TRBJ2-2, is KAGVTQTPRYLIKTRGQQVTLSCSPISGHRSVSWYQQTPGQGLQFLFEYFSETQRNKGNFPGRFSGRQFSNSRSEMNVSTLELGDSALYLCASSLKIGTGGRTGELFFGEGSRLTVL.

The chain links TRBV6-1 to TRBJ2-7; D is perhaps TRBD2 (7 bases). V was trimmed by 4 bases and J by 6 bases, leaving 10 bases between them. This CDR3 contains 12 residues. CDR1 and CDR2 (germline): MNHNS, SASEGT. The CDR3 spells CASSVGGGEQYF. CDR3 nucleotides: TGTGCCAGCAGTGTAGGGGGGGGCGAGCAGTACTTC.

This chain links TRBV2 with TRBJ1-1; 8 nucleotides match TRBD1. This CDR3 region has 14 residues. CDR1 and CDR2 (germline): SNHLY, FYNNEI. With V trimmed by 4 bases and J by 5 bases, 6 bases remained unmatched. CDR3 DNA: TGTGCCAGCAGTGCCCAGGGGGCGGTAACTGAAGCTTTCTTT. Its protein is CASSAQGAVTEAFF.

This chain uses TRBV15 with TRBJ2-7, with 12 bases identical to TRBD1. Trimming cost V 0 bases and J 9 bases; bases outside gene matches: 18. CDR1 LNHNV and CDR2 YYDKDF come from the germline V gene (reference sequence). The CDR3 is made up of 19 amino acids. The CDR3 DNA reads as TGTGCCACCAGCAGAGATCGGAGAACTGGTAGGGGACAGGGGGCGGGGCAGTACTTC. Translation: CATSRDRRTGRGQGAGQYF. The entire variable domain, with the rest obtained from reference TRBV15 and TRBJ2-7, is as follows: DAMVIQNPRYQVTQFGKPVTLSCSQTLNHNVMYWYQQKSSQAPKLLFHYYDKDFNNEADTPDNFQSRRPNTSFCFLDIRSPGLGDTAMYLCATSRDRRTGRGQGAGQYFGPGTRLTVT.

This clone appeared a few times. This chain joins TRBV2 and TRBJ1-5; unclear D gene. The V end was cut by 3 bases, the J end by 7 bases, with 13 bases between. Germline values: CDR1 SNHLY, CDR2 FYNNEI. This CDR3 region has 14 residues. The CDR3 loop is CASSDPGEDQPQHF. CDR3 coding DNA: TGTGCCAGCAGTGACCCTGGGGAGGACCAGCCCCAGCATTTT.

The rearrangement links TRBV6-6 to TRBJ2-5; D is perhaps TRBD1 (5 bases). The CDR3 has 15 residues. CDR1 is MNHNY and CDR2 is SVGAGI in the germline V gene (reference sequence). Trimming cost V 6 bases and J 5 bases, with 19 bases left between them. The CDR3 here is CASSPDTPQRETQYF. DNA for the CDR3: TGTGCCAGCAGCCCGGACACCCCACAGAGGGAGACCCAGTACTTC.

A few counts support this clone. One end of the junction does not line up with germline, which may come from a read error. The chain uses TRBV28 and TRBJ1-4; 10 positions match TRBD1. This CDR3 spans 14 amino acids. CDR1 and CDR2 from the germline V gene are MDHEN and SYDVKM. The CDR3: CASSLRRTGGIWLF. CDR3 nucleotide sequence: TGTGCCAGCAGTTTGCGGCGGACAGGGGGGATATGGCTTTTT.

The genes are TRBV30 and TRBJ1-2, with a tentative D call TRBD1 (6 bases). Trimming stripped 2 bases from V and 7 bases from J, with 11 bases between. CDR3 length equals 12 residues. Germline CDR1 is GTSNPN and CDR2 is SVGIG (reference sequence). In nucleotides, the CDR3 is TGTGCCTGGAGTCCAGGGGCGGTTGGCTACACCTTC. Protein sequence: CAWSPGAVGYTF.

This clone has just a few counts. This chain joins TRBV6-5 and TRBJ2-5; 7 nucleotides match TRBD1. The germline gives CDR1 MNHEY, CDR2 SVGAGI. After removal of 5 bases from V and 2 bases from J, the junction contained 2 bases not matched to a gene. The CDR3 extends over 13 amino acids. Here the CDR3 DNA reads TGTGCCAGCAGTGGGACAGCTCAAGAGACCCAGTACTTC. This gives the protein CASSGTAQETQYF.